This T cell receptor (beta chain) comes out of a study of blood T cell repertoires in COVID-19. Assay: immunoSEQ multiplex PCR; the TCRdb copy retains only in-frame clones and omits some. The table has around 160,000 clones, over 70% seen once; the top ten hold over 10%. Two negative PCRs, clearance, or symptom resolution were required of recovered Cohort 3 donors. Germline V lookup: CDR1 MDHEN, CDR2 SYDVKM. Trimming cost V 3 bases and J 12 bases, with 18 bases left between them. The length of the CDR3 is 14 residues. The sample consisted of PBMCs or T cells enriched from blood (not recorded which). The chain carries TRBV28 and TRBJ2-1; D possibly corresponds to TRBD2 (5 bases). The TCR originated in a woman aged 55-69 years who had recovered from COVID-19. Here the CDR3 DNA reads TGTGCCAGCAGTTTGGGTAGCGACCAGACGGGGCAGTTCTTC. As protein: CASSLGSDQTGQFF.